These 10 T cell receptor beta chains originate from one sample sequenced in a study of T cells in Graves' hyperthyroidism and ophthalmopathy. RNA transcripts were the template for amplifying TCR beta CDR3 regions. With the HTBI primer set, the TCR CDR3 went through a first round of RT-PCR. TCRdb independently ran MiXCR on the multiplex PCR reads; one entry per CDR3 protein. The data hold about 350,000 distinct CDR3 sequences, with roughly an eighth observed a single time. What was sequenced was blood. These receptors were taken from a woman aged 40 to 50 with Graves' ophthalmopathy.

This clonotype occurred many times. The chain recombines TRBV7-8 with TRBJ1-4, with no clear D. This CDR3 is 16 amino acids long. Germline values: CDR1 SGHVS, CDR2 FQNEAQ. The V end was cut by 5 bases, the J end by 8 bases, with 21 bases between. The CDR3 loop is CASSVSHDRIREKLFF. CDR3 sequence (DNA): TGTGCCAGCAGCGTCAGTCATGATCGGATTCGAGAAAAACTGTTTTTT.

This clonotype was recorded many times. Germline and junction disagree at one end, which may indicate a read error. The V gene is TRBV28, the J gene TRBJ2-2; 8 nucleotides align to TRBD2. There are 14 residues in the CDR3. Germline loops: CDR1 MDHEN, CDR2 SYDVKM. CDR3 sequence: CASILAGFTGELFF. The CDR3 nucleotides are TGTGCCAGCATTTTAGCGGGATTCACCGGGGAGCTGTTTTTT.

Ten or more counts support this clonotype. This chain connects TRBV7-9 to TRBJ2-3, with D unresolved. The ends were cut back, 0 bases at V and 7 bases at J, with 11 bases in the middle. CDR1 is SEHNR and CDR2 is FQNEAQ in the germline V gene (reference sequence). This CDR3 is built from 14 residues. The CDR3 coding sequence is TGTGCCAGCAGCTTAGCTGCCCCGCCAAATACGCAGTATTTT. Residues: CASSLAAPPNTQYF.

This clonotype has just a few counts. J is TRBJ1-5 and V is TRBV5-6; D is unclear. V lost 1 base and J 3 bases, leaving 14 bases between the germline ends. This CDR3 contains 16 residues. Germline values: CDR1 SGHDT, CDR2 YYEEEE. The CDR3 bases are TGTGCCAGCAGCTTGCGTTGGGAGAAAGACAATCAGCCCCAGCATTTT. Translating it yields CASSLRWEKDNQPQHF. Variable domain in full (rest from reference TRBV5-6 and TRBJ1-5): DAGVTQSPTHLIKTRGQQVTLRCSPKSGHDTVSWYQQALGQGPQFIFQYYEEEERQRGNFPDRFSGHQFPNYSSELNVNALLLGDSALYLCASSLRWEKDNQPQHFGDGTRLSIL.

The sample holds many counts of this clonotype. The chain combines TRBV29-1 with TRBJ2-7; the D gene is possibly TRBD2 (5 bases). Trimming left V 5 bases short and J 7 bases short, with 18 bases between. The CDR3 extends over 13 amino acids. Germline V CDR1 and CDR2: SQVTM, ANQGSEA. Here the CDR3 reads CSVSEAGSGEQYF. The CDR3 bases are TGCAGCGTTTCAGAAGCTGGGAGTGGTGAGCAGTACTTC.

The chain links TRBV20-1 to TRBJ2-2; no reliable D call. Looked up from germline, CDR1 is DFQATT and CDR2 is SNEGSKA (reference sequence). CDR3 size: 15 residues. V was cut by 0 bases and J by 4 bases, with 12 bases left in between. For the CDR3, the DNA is TGCAGTGCTAGAGAATTCAGCAAAGGCACCGGGGAGCTGTTTTTT. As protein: CSAREFSKGTGELFF.

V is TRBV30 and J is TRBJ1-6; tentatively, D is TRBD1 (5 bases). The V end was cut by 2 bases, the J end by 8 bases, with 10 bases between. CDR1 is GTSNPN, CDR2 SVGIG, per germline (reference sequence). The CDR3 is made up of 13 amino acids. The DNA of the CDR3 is TGTGCCTGGAGTCAGGGAATTGATTCACCCCTCCACTTT. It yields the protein CAWSQGIDSPLHF.

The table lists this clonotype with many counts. CDR3 DNA: TGTGCCAGCAGTTTAAGCGGACAGGGATATGAAAAACTGTTTTTT. This translates into CASSLSGQGYEKLFF. This rearrangement joins TRBV27 to TRBJ1-4; 8 positions agree with TRBD1. Germline CDR1 reads MNHEY; CDR2 reads SMNVEV (reference sequence). The ends lost 2 bases at V and 6 bases at J; junction bases unmatched: 5. This CDR3 has 15 amino acids.

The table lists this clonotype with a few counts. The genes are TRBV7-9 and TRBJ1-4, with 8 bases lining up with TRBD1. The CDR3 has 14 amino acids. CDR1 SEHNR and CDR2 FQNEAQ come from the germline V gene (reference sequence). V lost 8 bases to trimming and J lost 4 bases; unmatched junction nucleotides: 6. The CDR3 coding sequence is TGTGCCAGCGGAACGACAGGGGATAATGAAAAACTGTTTTTT. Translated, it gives CASGTTGDNEKLFF.

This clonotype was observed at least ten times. The chain's CDR3 is CSAISPQADEQFF. CDR3 DNA sequence: TGCAGTGCCATTTCACCACAGGCGGACGAGCAGTTCTTC. This chain connects TRBV20-1 to TRBJ2-1; possible D gene TRBD1, 5 bases. Trimming took off 6 bases at V and 10 bases at J, with 19 bases between the two ends. Germline values: CDR1 DFQATT, CDR2 SNEGSKA (reference sequence). The CDR3 is made up of 13 amino acids.